This record looks at one TCR beta chain sequence and its context. A second PCR, run for about 7 to 11 cycles, used a sample-barcoded 5' primer plus a J-beta primer mix. TCRdb redid the calling of the 5' RACE reads with MiXCR, one entry per CDR3 protein. The sample records under 1 million distinct CDR3 sequences, around 45% being singletons. The sample originates from a study of blood T cells in healthy people across ages. Overall study context: Capture via template switching afforded approximately one barcoded beta molecule per two T cells.

Individuals who donated were healthy Caucasians from Russia aged roughly 6 to 95. Every donor contributed 7.5 to 10 milliliters of peripheral blood by blood draw. This CDR3 spans 14 amino acids. Germline V lookup: CDR1 DFQATT, CDR2 SNEGSKA (reference sequence). After removal of 5 bases from V and 7 bases from J, the junction contained 10 bases not matched to a gene. This sequence was found in a man in his sixties in good health. The genes are TRBV20-1 and TRBJ2-7; the match to TRBD2 covers 11 bases. The specimen sequenced was blood. CDR3 protein: CSALTSGGWNEQYF. As DNA, the CDR3 is TGCAGTGCTCTCACTAGCGGGGGTTGGAATGAGCAGTACTTC.